Listed below are T cell receptor beta chains from one sample, sequenced in a study of T cell responses to AZD1222 COVID-19 vaccine. The repertoire was sequenced with immunoSEQ multiplex PCR; TCRdb's copy has only in-frame clones and lacks some. Of about 86,000 clones detected, roughly 89% appear once; the ten largest clones hold roughly 5.3%. Source: peripheral blood, taken 28 days after the second AZD1222 dose. These receptors all come from an adult who received the AZD1222 COVID-19 vaccine. Each CDR3 is given with its conserved first and last residue. A D gene is named only where the DNA matches it firmly. Only part of the rows carry a size: once, few, many, or a class if the clone is expanded.

v_call	j_call	clone_size	d_call	cdr3_nt	cdr3_aa
TRBV7-8	TRBJ2-3	NA	NA	TGTGCCAGCAGCTTACTCAGGGGCGCAGATACGCAGTATTTT	CASSLLRGADTQYF
TRBV5-1	TRBJ2-2	few	NA	TGCGCCAGCAGCTTGGATATTAACGCCGGGGAGCTGTTTTTT	CASSLDINAGELFF
TRBV28	TRBJ2-6	NA	TRBD1	TGTGCCAGCAGTCCCGGGACAGCTGGGGCCAACGTCCTGACTTTC	CASSPGTAGANVLTF
TRBV20-1	TRBJ1-5	NA	NA	TGCAGTGCTAGTGGGGCAGTTAGCAATCAGCCCCAGCATTTT	CSASGAVSNQPQHF
TRBV5-4	TRBJ1-6	once	NA	TGTGCCAGCAGCTCGGACAGAAGAGGTTCACCCCTCCACTTT	CASSSDRRGSPLHF
TRBV5-1	TRBJ1-4	NA	NA	TGCGCCAGCAGCTTAGAACAAAGAGGAAATGAAAAACTGTTTTTT	CASSLEQRGNEKLFF
TRBV12-5	TRBJ2-1	NA	TRBD2	TGTGCTAGTGGAAAAGGACTAGCGAGCTACAATGAGCAGTTCTTC	CASGKGLASYNEQFF
TRBV18	TRBJ2-2	NA	NA	TGTGCCAGCTCACCACGATCGGGGGCCGGGGAGCTGTTTTTT	CASSPRSGAGELFF
TRBV25-1	TRBJ1-1	NA	NA	TGTGCCAGTTTCCCCCAGGGGAACACTGAAGCTTTCTTT	CASFPQGNTEAFF
TRBV27	TRBJ2-5	NA	NA	TGTGCCAGCAGTTTCCGGGGAAGGGGAGAGACCCAGTACTTC	CASSFRGRGETQYF
TRBV5-1	TRBJ2-3	NA	TRBD2	TGCGCCAGCAGCTTGCAGCGGGGCACTAGCACAGATACGCAGTATTTT	CASSLQRGTSTDTQYF
TRBV27	TRBJ1-4	NA	NA	TGTGCCAGCAGTTTAAATACCCGGCGTGAAAAACTGTTTTTT	CASSLNTRREKLFF
TRBV5-4	TRBJ1-4	NA	NA	TGTGCCAGCAGCTTGTGGGGAGGGTCCGGAGAAAAACTGTTTTTT	CASSLWGGSGEKLFF
TRBV25-1	TRBJ1-5	NA	NA	TGTGCCAGCAGTGAATTGGATAGCAATCAGCCCCAGCATTTT	CASSELDSNQPQHF
TRBV5-1	TRBJ1-6	NA	NA	TGCGCCAGCAGCTTTGACCAAAGAGGTAATTCACCCCTCCACTTT	CASSFDQRGNSPLHF
TRBV5-1	TRBJ1-3	NA	NA	TGCGCCAGCAGCTTGCAAGGGTTTGGAAACACCATATATTTT	CASSLQGFGNTIYF
TRBV29-1	TRBJ1-4	NA	NA	TGCAGCGTTGGATTCAGGGGCAATGAAAAACTGTTTTTT	CSVGFRGNEKLFF
TRBV9	TRBJ1-4	NA	TRBD1	TGTGCCAGCAGCATCGGACAGGTCCACAATGAAAAACTGTTTTTT	CASSIGQVHNEKLFF
TRBV6-5	TRBJ2-7	NA	TRBD1	TGTGCCAGCAGAACCTCGGGACAGGGCTACGAGCAGTACTTC	CASRTSGQGYEQYF
TRBV5-1	TRBJ2-3	NA	TRBD2	TGCGCCAGCAGCTCGATGTTAGCGGGGGGATCGGATACGCAGTATTTT	CASSSMLAGGSDTQYF
TRBV4-2	TRBJ2-7	NA	NA	TGTGCCAGCAGCCAAGATTTGGGGTCCTACGAGCAGTACTTC	CASSQDLGSYEQYF
TRBV20-1	TRBJ1-2	NA	NA	TGCAGTGCTAGTGGACAGCCACCTAACTATGGCTACACCTTC	CSASGQPPNYGYTF
TRBV4-3	TRBJ2-7	NA	TRBD1	TGCGCCAGCAGCCAAGCGATGGGAACCGGGACAGGGGTCTACGAGCAGTACTTC	CASSQAMGTGTGVYEQYF
TRBV7-2	TRBJ1-1	NA	TRBD1	TGTGCCAGCAGCCCGGACAGGGACAGTACGACTGAAGCTTTCTTT	CASSPDRDSTTEAFF
TRBV12-3/TRBV12-4	TRBJ1-4	NA	NA	TGTGCCAGCAGACACGAGGACGGAGAAAAACTGTTTTTT	CASRHEDGEKLFF
TRBV4-1	TRBJ1-1	NA	TRBD1	TGCGCCAGCAGCCAAGGGGGACAGGGGGCTTTCACTGAAGCTTTCTTT	CASSQGGQGAFTEAFF
TRBV27	TRBJ1-5	NA	NA	TGTGCCAGCAGTTTATCGGCAGGGGATCTTGATCAGCCCCAGCATTTT	CASSLSAGDLDQPQHF
TRBV9	TRBJ2-3	NA	NA	TGTGCCAGCAGCGTATGGGGGGGCCCAGATACGCAGTATTTT	CASSVWGGPDTQYF
TRBV10-3	TRBJ1-1	NA	TRBD1	TGTGCCATGCCCCCGGGACAGGGAAATGCCGGGGCCATGAACACTGAAGCTTTCTTT	CAMPPGQGNAGAMNTEAFF
TRBV29-1	TRBJ1-2	NA	NA	TGCAGCGTGGATGGCTACACCTTC	CSVDGYTF
TRBV9	TRBJ2-3	NA	TRBD2	TGTGCCAGCAGCGTAGATGGTGGCGGGGGTTACACAGATACGCAGTATTTT	CASSVDGGGGYTDTQYF
TRBV6-1	TRBJ2-1	NA	TRBD2	TGTGCCAGCAGTGGTCGGGACAGGATTACTAGCGGGGGGTACAATGAGCAGTTCTTC	CASSGRDRITSGGYNEQFF
TRBV27	TRBJ2-7	NA	NA	TGTGCCAGCAGTCCAACTGTTATGGCCGAGCAGTACTTC	CASSPTVMAEQYF
TRBV7-3	TRBJ2-7	NA	TRBD1	TGTGCCAGCAGCCCTGGACAGGGGGGAACGCAGTACTTC	CASSPGQGGTQYF
TRBV12-3/TRBV12-4	TRBJ2-1	NA	NA	TGTGCCAGCAGTTTAAACGTAAATGAGCAGTTCTTC	CASSLNVNEQFF
TRBV7-2	TRBJ1-1	NA	NA	TGTGCCAGCAGCCCCTATGGGGTTGACACTGAAGCTTTCTTT	CASSPYGVDTEAFF
TRBV27	TRBJ1-1	once	NA	TGTGCCAGCAGTGCCGAGAGACTTGGACCGATGAACACTGAAGCTTTCTTT	CASSAERLGPMNTEAFF
TRBV6-1	TRBJ2-1	NA	NA	TGTGCCAGCAGTGAAAGTTGGGGAATCGATCAGTTCTTC	CASSESWGIDQFF